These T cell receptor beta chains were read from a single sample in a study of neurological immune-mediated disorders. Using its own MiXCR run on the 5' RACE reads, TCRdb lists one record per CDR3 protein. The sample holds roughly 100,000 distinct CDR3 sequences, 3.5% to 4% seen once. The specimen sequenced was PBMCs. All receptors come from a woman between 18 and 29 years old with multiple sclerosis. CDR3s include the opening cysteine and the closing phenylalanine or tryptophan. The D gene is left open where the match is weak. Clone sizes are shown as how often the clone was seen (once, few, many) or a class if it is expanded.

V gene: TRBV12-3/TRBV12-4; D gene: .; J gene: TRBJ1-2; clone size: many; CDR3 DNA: TGTGCCAGCGGTTCGACGGGAGGCTATGGCTACACCTTC; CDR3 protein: CASGSTGGYGYTF
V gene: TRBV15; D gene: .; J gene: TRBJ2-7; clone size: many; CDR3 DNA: TGTGCCACCAGCAGAGACGGCCCTGATGAGCAGTACTTC; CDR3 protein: CATSRDGPDEQYF
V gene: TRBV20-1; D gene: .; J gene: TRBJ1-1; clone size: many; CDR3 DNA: TGCAGTGCTAGAGATCCTCTCCTGAACACTGAAGCTTTCTTT; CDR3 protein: CSARDPLLNTEAFF
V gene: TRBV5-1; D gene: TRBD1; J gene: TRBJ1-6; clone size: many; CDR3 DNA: TGCGCCAGCAGCACCGGACAGGGCCCAAATTCACCCCTCCACTTT; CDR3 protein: CASSTGQGPNSPLHF
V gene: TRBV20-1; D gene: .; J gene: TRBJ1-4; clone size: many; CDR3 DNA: TGCAGTGCTAGGGCGGCGCCCCATGAAAAACTGTTTTTT; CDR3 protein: CSARAAPHEKLFF
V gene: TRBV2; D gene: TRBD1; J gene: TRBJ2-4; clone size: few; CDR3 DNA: TGTGCCAGCAGCTACAGGGGGCTTCGGGCCAAAAACATTCAGTACTTC; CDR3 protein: CASSYRGLRAKNIQYF
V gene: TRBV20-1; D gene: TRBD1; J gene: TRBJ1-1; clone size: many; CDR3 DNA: TGCAGTGCTACCCTTGCAGGGGGCGGGGATGGGACTGAAGCTTTCTTT; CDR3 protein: CSATLAGGGDGTEAFF
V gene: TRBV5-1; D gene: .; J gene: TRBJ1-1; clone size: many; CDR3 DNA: TGCGCCAGCAGCTCCCAACAGGGAGGTTGGACTGAAGCTTTCTTT; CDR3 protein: CASSSQQGGWTEAFF
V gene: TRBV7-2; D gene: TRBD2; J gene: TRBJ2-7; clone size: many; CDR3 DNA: TGTGCCAGCAGCTTATTCCATCCGAATCTAGCGGGAGCATTACCCTACGAGCAGTACTTC; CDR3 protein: CASSLFHPNLAGALPYEQYF
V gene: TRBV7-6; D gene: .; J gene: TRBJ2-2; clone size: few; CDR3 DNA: TGTGCCAGCAGCTTAAGTCGTACCGGGGAGCTGTTTTTT; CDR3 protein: CASSLSRTGELFF
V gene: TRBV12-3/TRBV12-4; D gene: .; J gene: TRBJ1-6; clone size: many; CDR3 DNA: TGTGCCAGCAACCAAGGGGATTCACCCCTCCACTTT; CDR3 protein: CASNQGDSPLHF
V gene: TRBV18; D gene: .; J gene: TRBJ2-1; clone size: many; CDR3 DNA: TGTGCCAGCTCACCTCCTAGTACCTACAATGAGCAGTTCTTC; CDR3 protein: CASSPPSTYNEQFF
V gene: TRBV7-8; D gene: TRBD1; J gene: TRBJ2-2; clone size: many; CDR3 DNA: TGTGCCAGCAGACCCGGGACAGGGGCCACCGGGGAGCTGTTTTTT; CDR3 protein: CASRPGTGATGELFF
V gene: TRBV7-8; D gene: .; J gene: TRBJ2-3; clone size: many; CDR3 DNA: TGTGCCAGCAGGCGGGACAGTTCCGGCGTGGGGACAGATACGCAGTATTTT; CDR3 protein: CASRRDSSGVGTDTQYF
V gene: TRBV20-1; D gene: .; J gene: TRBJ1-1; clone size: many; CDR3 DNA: TGCAGTGCCCCCCAAGACCTCGAAGCAGGGGCTTTCTTT; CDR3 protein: CSAPQDLEAGAFF
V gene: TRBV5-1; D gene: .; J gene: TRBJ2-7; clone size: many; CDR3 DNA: TGCGCCAGCAGCGCGGGAAGCAGGTCCTTCCACGAGCAGTACTTC; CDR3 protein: CASSAGSRSFHEQYF
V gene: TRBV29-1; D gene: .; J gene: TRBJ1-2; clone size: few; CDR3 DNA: TGCAGCGGACATACTACAGGGTCCGGCTACACCTTC; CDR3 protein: CSGHTTGSGYTF